These 4 T cell receptor beta chains were sequenced from one sample in a study of T cells in Graves' hyperthyroidism and ophthalmopathy (dated by TCRdb to the late 2010s). Libraries were prepared through multiplex PCR. Sequenced on an Illumina HiSeq 2000. TCR beta CDR3 regions were amplified from RNA transcripts. For the first round of RT-PCR on the TCR CDR3, the HTBI primer set was used together with the Qiagen OneStep RT-PCR kit. Through fastp at Q25 and MiXCR, TCRdb rebuilt clones from the public reads, retaining in-frame beta chains. Records with the same CDR3 protein are collapsed into one entry carrying the most frequent genes and DNA. Present in this sample are approximately 420,000 distinct CDR3 sequences, roughly 13% of which were seen just once. 4% to 6.5% of the sample goes to the ten largest clones. Sequenced material: blood. Every receptor here comes from a woman younger than 35 with Graves' hyperthyroidism.

The DNA for the CDR3 is TGCGCCAGCAGCCATCCGGGACAGGGAGACAATCAGCCCCAGCATTTT. Translating it yields CASSHPGQGDNQPQHF. The gene calls are TRBV4-1 and TRBJ1-5, with 9 bases lining up with TRBD1. Looked up from germline, CDR1 is MGHRA and CDR2 is YSYEKL. CDR3 size: 16 residues. Trimming at V came to 3 bases and at J to 3 bases, leaving 6 bases not matched to a gene.

This clonotype has at least ten counts. The J gene is TRBJ2-2, the V gene TRBV7-9; D is undetermined. The ends were cut back, 5 bases at V and 0 bases at J, with 7 bases in the middle. The germline V gene encodes CDR1 SEHNR and CDR2 FQNEAQ (reference sequence). CDR3 length equals 14 residues. The CDR3 region is CASSPPTNTGELFF. The DNA for the CDR3 is TGTGCCAGCAGCCCCCCGACGAACACCGGGGAGCTGTTTTTT. The full variable domain, its missing parts supplied by reference TRBV7-9 and TRBJ2-2, is DTGVSQNPRHKITKRGQNVTFRCDPISEHNRLYWYRQTLGQGPEFLTYFQNEAQLEKSRLLSDRFSAERPKGSFSTLEIQRTEQGDSAMYLCASSPPTNTGELFFGEGSRLTVL.

A single count supports this clonotype. Given a much more abundant clone one base away, this may be a read error. The chain has TRBV7-4 and TRBJ2-7; 8 nucleotides agree with TRBD2. The V and J ends lost 1 base and 7 bases, in that order; junction bases with no gene match: 9. This CDR3 has 15 amino acids. Germline loops: CDR1 SGHVT, CDR2 SQSDAQ. The DNA of the CDR3 is TGTGCCAGCAGCTTAGAGTCTAGCGGGTTAAGTGAGCAGTACTTC. Translating gives CASSLESSGLSEQYF.

This clonotype has a handful of counts. This chain links TRBV11-3 with TRBJ2-3; D remains ambiguous. CDR1 is SGHNT and CDR2 is YENEEA in the germline V gene. Trimming removed 3 bases from V and 5 bases from J, with 9 bases in between. The CDR3 length is 13 residues. The chain's CDR3 is CASSLDWGDTQYF. The CDR3 nucleotides are TGTGCCAGCAGCTTGGATTGGGGAGATACGCAGTATTTT. Full variable domain (remainder filled in from reference TRBV11-3 and TRBJ2-3): EAGVVQSPRYKIIEKKQPVAFWCNPISGHNTLYWYLQNLGQGPELLIRYENEEAVDDSQLPKDRFSAERLKGVDSTLKIQPAELGDSAVYLCASSLDWGDTQYFGPGTRLTVL.